This T cell receptor (beta chain) was sequenced in a study of T cell changes during pregnancy in multiple sclerosis. TCRdb keeps only in-frame clones here, not all; method: immunoSEQ multiplex PCR. The sample contains roughly 48,000 clones, approximately 95% of which appear only once. This clone was recorded only once. Germline V CDR1 and CDR2: LNHNV, YYDKDF (reference sequence). The V and J ends lost 2 bases and 2 bases, in that order; junction bases with no gene match: 2. CDR3 size: 14 residues. The chain carries TRBV15 and TRBJ2-7, with 8 positions matching TRBD2. The receptor comes from a female donor with multiple sclerosis, enrolled in a pregnancy study. The material was CD8+ T cells from peripheral blood mononuclear cells, obtained in the first trimester of pregnancy. The CDR3 loop is CATSRSGLAYEQYF. As DNA, the CDR3 is TGTGCCACCAGCAGATCGGGACTAGCCTACGAGCAGTACTTC.